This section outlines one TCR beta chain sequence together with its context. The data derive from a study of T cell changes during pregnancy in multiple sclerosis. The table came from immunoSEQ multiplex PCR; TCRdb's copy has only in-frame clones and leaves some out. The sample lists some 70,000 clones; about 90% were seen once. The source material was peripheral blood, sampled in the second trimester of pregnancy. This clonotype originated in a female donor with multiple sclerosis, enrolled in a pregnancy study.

CDR3 region: CASSDSSIGNEQFF. CDR3 DNA: TGTGCCAGCAGTGACTCTAGCATCGGGAATGAGCAGTTCTTC. The J gene is TRBJ2-1, the V gene TRBV6-4; D uncertain. CDR1 is MRHNA, CDR2 SNTAGT, per germline. V was cut by 0 bases and J by 7 bases, with 10 bases left in between. The CDR3 is 14 amino acids.